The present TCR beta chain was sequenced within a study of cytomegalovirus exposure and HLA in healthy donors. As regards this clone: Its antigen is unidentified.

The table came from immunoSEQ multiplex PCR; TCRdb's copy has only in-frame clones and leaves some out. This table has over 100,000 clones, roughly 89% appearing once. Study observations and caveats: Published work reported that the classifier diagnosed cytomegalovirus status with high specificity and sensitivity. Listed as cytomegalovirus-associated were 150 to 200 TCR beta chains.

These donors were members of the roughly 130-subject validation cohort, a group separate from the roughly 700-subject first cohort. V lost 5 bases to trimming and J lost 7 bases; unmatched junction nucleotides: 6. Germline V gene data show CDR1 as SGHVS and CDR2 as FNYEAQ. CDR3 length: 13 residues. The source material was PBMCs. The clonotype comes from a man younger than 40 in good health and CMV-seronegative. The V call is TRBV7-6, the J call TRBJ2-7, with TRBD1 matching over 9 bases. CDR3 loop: CASSPNRGREQYF. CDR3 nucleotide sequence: TGTGCCAGCAGCCCAAACAGGGGGCGGGAGCAGTACTTC.